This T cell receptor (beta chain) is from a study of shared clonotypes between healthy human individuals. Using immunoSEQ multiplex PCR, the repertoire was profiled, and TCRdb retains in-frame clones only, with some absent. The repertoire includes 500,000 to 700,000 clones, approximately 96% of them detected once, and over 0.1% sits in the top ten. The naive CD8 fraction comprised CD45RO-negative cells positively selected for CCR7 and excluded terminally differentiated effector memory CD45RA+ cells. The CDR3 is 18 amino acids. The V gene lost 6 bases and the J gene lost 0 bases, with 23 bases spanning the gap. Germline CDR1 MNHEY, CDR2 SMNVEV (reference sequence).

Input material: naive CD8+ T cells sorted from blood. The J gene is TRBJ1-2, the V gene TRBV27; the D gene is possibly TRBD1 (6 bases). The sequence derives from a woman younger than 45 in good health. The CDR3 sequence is CASRFRGDFKNSNYGYTF. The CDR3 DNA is TGTGCCAGCAGATTCAGGGGCGACTTTAAAAATTCTAACTATGGCTACACCTTC.